What follows is one T cell receptor (beta chain) and its context. As yet, its antigen is unknown. Naive CD8 cells, CD45RO-negative and positively selected for CCR7, excluded terminally differentiated effector memory CD45RA+ cells. The data were obtained in a study of shared clonotypes between healthy human individuals. The wider study: Per-donor plates numbered three CD4 naive, three CD4 memory, two CD8 naive and one CD8 memory. Whole-study findings and limits: Apart from blood, nothing was sampled; tissue repertoires likely differ. Between several donors, naive CD4 clonotypes were shared at a level of around 4.8%. Generation of non-shared clonotypes was less probable than generation of clonotypes shared by all four donors.

Data came from immunoSEQ multiplex PCR; TCRdb stores just in-frame clones and leaves some out. This table holds some 2 million clones, less than 95% found once. The V end was cut by 4 bases, the J end by 6 bases, with 11 bases between. The CDR3 is 13 amino acids. Germline V gene sequence: CDR1 SGHNT, CDR2 YYREEE (reference sequence). The receptor was isolated from a man aged 18 to 29 in good health. Sequenced input: naive CD8+ T cells sorted from blood. The rearrangement joins TRBV5-4 to TRBJ2-1, with TRBD1 as a possible D gene (6 bases). CDR3 nucleotide sequence: TGTGCCAGCAGCCTGGGACACCCCAATGAGCAGTTCTTC. This sequence encodes CASSLGHPNEQFF.